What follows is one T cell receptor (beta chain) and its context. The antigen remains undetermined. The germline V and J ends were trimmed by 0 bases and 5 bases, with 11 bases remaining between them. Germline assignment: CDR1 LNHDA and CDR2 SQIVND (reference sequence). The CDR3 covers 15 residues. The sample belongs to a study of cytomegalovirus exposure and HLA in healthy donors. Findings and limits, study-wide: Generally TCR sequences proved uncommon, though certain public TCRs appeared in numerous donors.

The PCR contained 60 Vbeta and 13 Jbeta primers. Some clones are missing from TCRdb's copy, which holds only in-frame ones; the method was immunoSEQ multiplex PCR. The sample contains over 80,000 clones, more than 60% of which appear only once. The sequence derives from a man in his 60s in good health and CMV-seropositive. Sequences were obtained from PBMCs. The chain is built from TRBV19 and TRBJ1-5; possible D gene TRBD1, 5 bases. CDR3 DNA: TGTGCCAGTAGTATAGATGGGGGGGATTATCAGCCCCAGCATTTT. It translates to CASSIDGGDYQPQHF.